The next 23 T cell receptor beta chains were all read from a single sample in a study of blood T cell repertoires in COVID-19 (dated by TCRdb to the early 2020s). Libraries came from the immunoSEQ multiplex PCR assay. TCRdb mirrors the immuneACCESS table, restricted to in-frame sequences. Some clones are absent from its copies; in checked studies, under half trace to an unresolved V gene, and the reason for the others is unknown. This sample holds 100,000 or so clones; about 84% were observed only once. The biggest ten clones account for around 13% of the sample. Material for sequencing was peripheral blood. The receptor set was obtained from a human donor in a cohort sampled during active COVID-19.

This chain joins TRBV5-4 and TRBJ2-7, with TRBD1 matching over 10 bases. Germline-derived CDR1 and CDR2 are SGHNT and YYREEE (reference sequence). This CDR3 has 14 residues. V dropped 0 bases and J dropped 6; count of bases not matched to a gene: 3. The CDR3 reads CASSLGGDRGEQYF. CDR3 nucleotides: TGTGCCAGCAGCTTGGGAGGGGACAGGGGCGAGCAGTACTTC.

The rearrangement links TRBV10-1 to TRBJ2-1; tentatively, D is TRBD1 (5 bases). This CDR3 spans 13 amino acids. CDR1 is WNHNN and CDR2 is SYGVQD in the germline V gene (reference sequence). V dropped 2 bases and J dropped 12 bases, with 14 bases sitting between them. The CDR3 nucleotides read TGCGCCAGCAGTGAGGGAACAGGTTTACGGCAGTTCTTC. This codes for CASSEGTGLRQFF.

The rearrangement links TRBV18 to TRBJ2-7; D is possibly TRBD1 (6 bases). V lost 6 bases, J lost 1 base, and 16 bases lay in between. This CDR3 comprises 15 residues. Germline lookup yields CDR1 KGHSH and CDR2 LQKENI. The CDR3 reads CASSPDRGLSYEQYF. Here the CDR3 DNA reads TGTGCCAGCTCCCCGGACAGAGGCCTATCCTACGAGCAGTACTTC.

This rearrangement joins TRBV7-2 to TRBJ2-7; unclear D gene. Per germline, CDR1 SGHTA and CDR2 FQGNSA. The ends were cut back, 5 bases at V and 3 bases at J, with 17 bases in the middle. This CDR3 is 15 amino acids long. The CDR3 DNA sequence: TGTGCCAGCAGCCCCGCTCCCACTTCATTCTACGAGCAGTACTTC. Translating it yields CASSPAPTSFYEQYF.

CDR3 protein: CASRRNLRYSNQPQHF. The CDR3 coding sequence is TGTGCCAGCAGGCGGAATCTGAGATATAGCAATCAGCCCCAGCATTTT. The rearrangement joins TRBV2 to TRBJ1-5; D gene unclear. Trimming removed 6 bases from V and 0 bases from J, with 15 bases in between. The CDR3 has 16 residues. The germline V gene encodes CDR1 SNHLY and CDR2 FYNNEI.

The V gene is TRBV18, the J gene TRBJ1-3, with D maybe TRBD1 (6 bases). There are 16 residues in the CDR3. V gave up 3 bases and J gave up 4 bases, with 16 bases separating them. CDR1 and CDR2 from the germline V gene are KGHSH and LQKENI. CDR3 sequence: CASSPPDRNYGNTIYF. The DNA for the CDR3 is TGTGCCAGCTCACCCCCCGACAGGAACTACGGAAACACCATATATTTT.

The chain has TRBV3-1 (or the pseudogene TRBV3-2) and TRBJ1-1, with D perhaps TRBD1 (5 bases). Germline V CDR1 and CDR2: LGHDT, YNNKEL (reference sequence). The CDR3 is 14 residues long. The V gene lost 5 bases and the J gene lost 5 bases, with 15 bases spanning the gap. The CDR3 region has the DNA TGTGCCAGCAGCACAGGCCATTCGAGGACTGAAGCTTTCTTT. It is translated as CASSTGHSRTEAFF.

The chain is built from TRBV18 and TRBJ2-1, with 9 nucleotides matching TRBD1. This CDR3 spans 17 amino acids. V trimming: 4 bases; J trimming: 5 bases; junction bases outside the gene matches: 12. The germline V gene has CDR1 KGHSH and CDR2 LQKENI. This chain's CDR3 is CASSRTKVGTGNNEQFF. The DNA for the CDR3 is TGTGCCAGCTCACGAACAAAGGTAGGGACAGGGAACAATGAGCAGTTCTTC.

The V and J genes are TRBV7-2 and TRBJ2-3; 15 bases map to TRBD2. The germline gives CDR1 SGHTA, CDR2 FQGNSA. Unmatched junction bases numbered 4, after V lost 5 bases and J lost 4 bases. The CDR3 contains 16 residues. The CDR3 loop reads CASSLRTSGGADTQYF. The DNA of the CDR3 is TGTGCCAGCAGCCTGCGGACTAGCGGGGGGGCAGATACGCAGTATTTT. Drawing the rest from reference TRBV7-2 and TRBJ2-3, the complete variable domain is GAGVSQSPSNKVTEKGKDVELRCDPISGHTALYWYRQSLGQGLEFLIYFQGNSAPDKSGLPSDRFSAERTGGSVSTLTIQRTQQEDSAVYLCASSLRTSGGADTQYFGPGTRLTVL.

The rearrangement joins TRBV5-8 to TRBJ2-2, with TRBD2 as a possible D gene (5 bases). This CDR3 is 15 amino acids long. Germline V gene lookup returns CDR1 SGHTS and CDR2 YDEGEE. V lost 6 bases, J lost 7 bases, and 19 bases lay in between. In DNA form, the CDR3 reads TGTGCCAGCACCTCTCGGGAACAAGCGATCGGGGAGCTGTTTTTT. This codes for CASTSREQAIGELFF.

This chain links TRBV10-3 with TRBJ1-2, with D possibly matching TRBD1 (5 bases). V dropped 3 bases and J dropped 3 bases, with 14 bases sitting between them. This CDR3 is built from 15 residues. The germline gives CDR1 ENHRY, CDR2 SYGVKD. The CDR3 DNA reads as TGTGCCATCAGTGACAGAGCAGGGATGGACTATGGCTACACCTTC. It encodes CAISDRAGMDYGYTF.

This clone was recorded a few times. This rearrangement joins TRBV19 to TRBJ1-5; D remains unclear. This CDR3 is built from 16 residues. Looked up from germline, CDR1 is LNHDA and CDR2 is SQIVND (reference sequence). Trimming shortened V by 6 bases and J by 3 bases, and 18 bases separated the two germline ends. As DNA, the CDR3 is TGTGCCAGTAGCACCCGATACAGAGAAATCAATCAGCCCCAGCATTTT. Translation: CASSTRYREINQPQHF.

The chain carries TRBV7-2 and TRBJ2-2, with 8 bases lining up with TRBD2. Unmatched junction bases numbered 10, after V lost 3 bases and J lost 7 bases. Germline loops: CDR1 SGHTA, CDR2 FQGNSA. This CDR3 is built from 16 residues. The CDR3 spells CASSFLPGLEGGELFF. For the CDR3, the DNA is TGTGCCAGCAGCTTCCTTCCGGGACTAGAGGGCGGGGAGCTGTTTTTT.

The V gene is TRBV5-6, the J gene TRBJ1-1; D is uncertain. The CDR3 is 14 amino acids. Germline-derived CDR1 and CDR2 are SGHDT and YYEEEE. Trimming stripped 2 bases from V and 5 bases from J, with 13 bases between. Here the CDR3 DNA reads TGTGCCAGCAGCTTAGGCAGGTGGAGGACTGAAGCTTTCTTT. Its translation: CASSLGRWRTEAFF. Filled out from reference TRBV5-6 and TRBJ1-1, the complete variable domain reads DAGVTQSPTHLIKTRGQQVTLRCSPKSGHDTVSWYQQALGQGPQFIFQYYEEEERQRGNFPDRFSGHQFPNYSSELNVNALLLGDSALYLCASSLGRWRTEAFFGQGTRLTVV.

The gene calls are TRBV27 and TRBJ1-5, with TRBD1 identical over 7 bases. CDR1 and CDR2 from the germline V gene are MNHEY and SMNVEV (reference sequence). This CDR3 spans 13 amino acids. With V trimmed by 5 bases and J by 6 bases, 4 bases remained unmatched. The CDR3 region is CASSPDRVQPQHF. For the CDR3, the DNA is TGTGCCAGCAGTCCCGACAGGGTTCAGCCCCAGCATTTT.

CDR3 sequence: CASSYLGQGKVETQYF. In nucleotides, the CDR3 is TGTGCCAGCAGTTACCTTGGACAGGGGAAGGTGGAGACCCAGTACTTC. The V gene is TRBV6-2 or TRBV6-3, the J gene TRBJ2-5; 9 nucleotides match TRBD1. In germline, CDR1 is MNHEY, CDR2 SVGEGT. The V segment lost 2 bases and the J segment 5 bases; nucleotides outside the gene matches: 9. The CDR3 totals 16 residues.

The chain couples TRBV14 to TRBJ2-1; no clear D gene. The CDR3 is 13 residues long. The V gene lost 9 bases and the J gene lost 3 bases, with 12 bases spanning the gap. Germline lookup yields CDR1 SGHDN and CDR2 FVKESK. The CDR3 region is CASSKTLYNEQFF. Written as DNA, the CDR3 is TGTGCCAGTAGTAAGACACTCTACAATGAGCAGTTCTTC.

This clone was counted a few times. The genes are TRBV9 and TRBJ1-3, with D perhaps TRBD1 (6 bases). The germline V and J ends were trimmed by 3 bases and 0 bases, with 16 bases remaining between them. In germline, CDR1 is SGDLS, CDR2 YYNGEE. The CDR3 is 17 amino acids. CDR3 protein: CASSALDRAASGNTIYF. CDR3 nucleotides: TGTGCCAGCAGCGCCTTGGACAGAGCAGCCTCTGGAAACACCATATATTTT.

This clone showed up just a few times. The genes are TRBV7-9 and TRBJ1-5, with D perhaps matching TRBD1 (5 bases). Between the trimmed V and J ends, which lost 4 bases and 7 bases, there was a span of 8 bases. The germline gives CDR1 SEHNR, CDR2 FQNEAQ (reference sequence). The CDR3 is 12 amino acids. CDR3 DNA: TGTGCCAGCAGCTCTCAGGGACAGCCCCAGCATTTT. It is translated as CASSSQGQPQHF.

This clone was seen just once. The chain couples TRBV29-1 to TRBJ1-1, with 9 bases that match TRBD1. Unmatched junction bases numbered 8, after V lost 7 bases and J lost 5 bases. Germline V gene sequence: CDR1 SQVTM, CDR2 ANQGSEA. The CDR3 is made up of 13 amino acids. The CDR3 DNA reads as TGCAGCGCCGGGACAGGGAGGGGAACTGAAGCTTTCTTT. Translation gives CSAGTGRGTEAFF.

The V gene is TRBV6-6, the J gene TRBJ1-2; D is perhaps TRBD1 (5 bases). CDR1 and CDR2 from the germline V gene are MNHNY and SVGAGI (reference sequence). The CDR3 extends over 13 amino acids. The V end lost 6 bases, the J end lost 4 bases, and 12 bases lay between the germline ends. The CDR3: CASSQDRFYGYTF. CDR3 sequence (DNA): TGTGCCAGCAGCCAAGACAGATTCTATGGCTACACCTTC.

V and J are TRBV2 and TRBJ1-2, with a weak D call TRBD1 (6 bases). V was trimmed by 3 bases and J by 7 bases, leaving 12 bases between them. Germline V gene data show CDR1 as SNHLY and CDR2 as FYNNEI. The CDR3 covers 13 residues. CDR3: CASSEDSRGGYTF. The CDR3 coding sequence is TGTGCCAGCAGTGAGGACAGTCGGGGTGGCTACACCTTC.

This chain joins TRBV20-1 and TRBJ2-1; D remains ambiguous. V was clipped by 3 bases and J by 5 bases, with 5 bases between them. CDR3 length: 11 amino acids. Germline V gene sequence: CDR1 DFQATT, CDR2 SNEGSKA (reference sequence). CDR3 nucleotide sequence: TGCAGTGCTAGGTCGGACAATGAGCAGTTCTTC. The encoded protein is CSARSDNEQFF.